Shown below are 30 T cell receptor beta chains from a single sample sequenced in a study of OX40 agonist ivuxolimab in advanced cancers. Measured with immunoSEQ multiplex PCR; TCRdb has only the in-frame clones, and not every one. The sample consists of approximately 44,000 clones, 75% to 90% of them appearing once. The material sequenced was CD4+ or CD8+ T cells sorted from blood, taken in a trial of the OX40 agonist ivuxolimab. The receptor source for this set is an adult with an advanced solid tumor such as melanoma, head and neck, liver or kidney cancer.

V is TRBV6-1 and J is TRBJ2-3; possible D gene TRBD1, 5 bases. Germline assignment: CDR1 MNHNS and CDR2 SASEGT. The ends were cut back, 4 bases at V and 0 bases at J, with 14 bases in the middle. The length of the CDR3 is 16 residues. CDR3 residues: CASSARYWGSTDTQYF. The CDR3 coding sequence is TGTGCCAGCAGTGCACGATATTGGGGCAGCACAGATACGCAGTATTTT.

V usage is TRBV28 and J usage is TRBJ1-4; 10 bases align to TRBD1. Trimming cost V 6 bases and J 3 bases; bases outside gene matches: 13. CDR1 and CDR2 from the germline V gene are MDHEN and SYDVKM. This CDR3 comprises 18 residues. For the CDR3, the DNA is TGTGCCAGCAGCCCCCGGAGGGACAGGGGAAGGCCTAATGAAAAACTGTTTTTT. Translated: CASSPRRDRGRPNEKLFF.

The chain employs TRBV27 and TRBJ1-1; 7 bases align to TRBD1. J was trimmed by 4 bases and V by 7 bases; bases with no gene match: 9. CDR1 and CDR2 (germline): MNHEY, SMNVEV (reference sequence). The CDR3 runs to 14 residues. CDR3 region: CASTHRTGLTEAFF. The CDR3 DNA follows: TGTGCCAGCACCCACCGGACAGGACTCACTGAAGCTTTCTTT.

The genes are TRBV19 and TRBJ2-3; D remains ambiguous. Looked up from germline, CDR1 is LNHDA and CDR2 is SQIVND (reference sequence). The CDR3 spans 14 residues. The ends were cut back, 7 bases at V and 2 bases at J, with 13 bases in the middle. CDR3 in DNA: TGTGCCAGTAATGTCGGCGGTTTCACAGATACGCAGTATTTT. This codes for CASNVGGFTDTQYF.

The rearrangement links TRBV5-1 to TRBJ1-4; 7 bases fit TRBD1. CDR3 size: 15 residues. In germline, CDR1 is SGHRS, CDR2 YFSETQ. The junction had 11 bases not matched to a gene; V was cut back by 4 bases and J by 8 bases. CDR3 residues: CASSPQGKSSEKLFF. The CDR3, as DNA: TGCGCCAGCAGCCCACAGGGGAAGTCTAGCGAAAAACTGTTTTTT.

The rearrangement joins TRBV20-1 to TRBJ2-7; either TRBD1 or TRBD2 may supply D (7 bases each). This CDR3 spans 11 amino acids. Trimming left V 6 bases short and J 7 bases short, with 13 bases between. Germline assignment: CDR1 DFQATT and CDR2 SNEGSKA (reference sequence). The CDR3 is CSAGRGGEQYF. The CDR3 DNA follows: TGCAGTGCGGGCAGGGGGGGAGAGCAGTACTTC.

The genes are TRBV5-1 and TRBJ2-1; the match to TRBD2 covers 13 bases. Germline CDR1 SGHRS, CDR2 YFSETQ. V gave up 4 bases and J gave up 7 bases; unmatched junction bases: 8. The CDR3 sequence is 16 residues long. CDR3 nucleotide sequence: TGCGCCAGCAGCCCGCAGGGACTAGCGGGAAGGAATGAGCAGTTCTTC. Its translation: CASSPQGLAGRNEQFF.

This clone was detected once. J is TRBJ1-3 and V is TRBV18; D not resolved. This CDR3 spans 14 amino acids. The V gene lost 5 bases and the J gene lost 2 bases, with 10 bases spanning the gap. Germline-derived CDR1 and CDR2 are KGHSH and LQKENI. The CDR3 coding sequence is TGTGCCAGCTCAGAGGGAAACGCTGGAAACACCATATATTTT. It translates to CASSEGNAGNTIYF.

The chain carries TRBV7-2 and TRBJ2-5; no definite D call. The J call may be faulty, since TRBJ2-7 better matches the DNA end. CDR3 length: 13 amino acids. CDR1 and CDR2 from the germline V gene are SGHTA and FQGNSA. CDR3 bases: TGTGCCAGCAGCTTTCCGGGCCCCTACGAGCAGTACTTC. It is translated as CASSFPGPYEQYF.

Of note for this clone: The identical CDR3 is also encoded by other nucleotide sequences in the sample. The gene calls are TRBV5-1 and TRBJ2-3; D is uncertain. V shed 0 bases and J shed 1 base, with 3 bases lying between them. The CDR3 covers 13 residues. Per germline, CDR1 SGHRS and CDR2 YFSETQ. CDR3 region: CASSLGGTDTQYF. Here the CDR3 DNA reads TGCGCCAGCAGCTTGGGGGGCACAGATACGCAGTATTTT.

The chain joins TRBV11-1 to TRBJ1-1; no reliable D call. Between the trimmed V and J ends, which lost 7 bases and 6 bases, there was a span of 15 bases. The V gene's germline CDR1 is SGHAT and CDR2 FQDESV (reference sequence). The CDR3 sequence is 13 residues long. The CDR3: CASTPRPSPEAFF. The CDR3 nucleotides read TGTGCCAGCACTCCCAGGCCATCCCCTGAAGCTTTCTTT.

In its sample, this clone was seen a few times. This chain links TRBV5-1 with TRBJ1-4; D call uncertain. This CDR3 is 15 amino acids long. CDR1 is SGHRS, CDR2 YFSETQ, per germline. Trimming shortened V by 4 bases and J by 5 bases, and 15 bases separated the two germline ends. The CDR3, as DNA: TGCGCCAGCAGCCCCTCCGGCACATCCAATGAAAAACTGTTTTTT. It translates to CASSPSGTSNEKLFF.

J is TRBJ2-1 and V is TRBV21-1; no DNA check was done on the table's D call, TRBD2. TRBV21-1 is described as a pseudogene. This CDR3 is 16 amino acids long. As DNA, the CDR3 is TGTGCCAGCAGCAGACCGGGACTAGCGGGAGTAGATGAGCAGTTCTTC. This translates into CASSRPGLAGVDEQFF.

The chain links TRBV28 to TRBJ2-1; 7 bases fit TRBD2. This CDR3 spans 15 amino acids. Germline V gene sequence: CDR1 MDHEN, CDR2 SYDVKM. The V and J ends lost 2 bases and 2 bases, in that order; junction bases with no gene match: 3. The CDR3 loop is CASSLASGAYNEQFF. The DNA of the CDR3 is TGTGCCAGCAGTTTAGCTAGCGGAGCCTACAATGAGCAGTTCTTC. Full variable domain (rest looked up from reference TRBV28 and TRBJ2-1): DVKVTQSSRYLVKRTGEKVFLECVQDMDHENMFWYRQDPGLGLRLIYFSYDVKMKEKGDIPEGYSVSREKKERFSLILESASTNQTSMYLCASSLASGAYNEQFFGPGTRLTVL.

This rearrangement joins TRBV5-1 to TRBJ1-1, with no clear D. The CDR3 is 15 amino acids. Trimming left V 0 bases short and J 0 bases short, with 9 bases between. Germline V CDR1 and CDR2: SGHRS, YFSETQ. CDR3 amino acids: CASSLGAELNTEAFF. The CDR3 bases are TGCGCCAGCAGCTTGGGGGCAGAACTGAACACTGAAGCTTTCTTT.

V and J are TRBV28 and TRBJ2-3, with a tentative D call TRBD2 (6 bases). This CDR3 contains 17 residues. The germline V and J ends were trimmed by 2 bases and 4 bases, with 19 bases remaining between them. The germline V gene encodes CDR1 MDHEN and CDR2 SYDVKM. CDR3 sequence (DNA): TGTGCCAGCAGTTTAACTGACGGGGGTCTGGGTTCAGATACGCAGTATTTT. Residues: CASSLTDGGLGSDTQYF.

The J gene is TRBJ2-3, the V gene TRBV7-2; D is ambiguous. Per the germline V gene, CDR1 is SGHTA and CDR2 is FQGNSA. The CDR3 spans 16 residues. V lost 1 base and J lost 0, with 11 bases in between. CDR3 coding DNA: TGTGCCAGCAGCTTAGATTCGGGTCTCAGCACAGATACGCAGTATTTT. Translating it yields CASSLDSGLSTDTQYF.

A few counts support this clone. The chain has TRBV28 and TRBJ2-7; 11 bases are a match to TRBD2. There are 16 residues in the CDR3. Germline CDR1 reads MDHEN; CDR2 reads SYDVKM. Losses at the gene ends were 5 bases for V and 1 base for J; bases not matched to a gene: 7. The CDR3 coding sequence is TGTGCCAGCAGTCCTATCGGGACTAGCGGATCCTACGAGCAGTACTTC. Its protein is CASSPIGTSGSYEQYF.

V gene TRBV6-6 combines with J gene TRBJ1-4; 7 nucleotides line up with TRBD1. CDR1 is MNHNY, CDR2 SVGAGI, per germline (reference sequence). The V segment lost 3 bases and the J segment 5 bases; nucleotides outside the gene matches: 6. The CDR3 spans 15 residues. The CDR3 reads CASSYYRGGNEKLFF. In DNA form, the CDR3 reads TGTGCCAGCAGTTATTACAGGGGCGGAAATGAAAAACTGTTTTTT.

This clone was seen a handful of times. The same CDR3 is also encoded by other DNA sequences in this sample. This chain joins TRBV14 and TRBJ2-7, with D unclear. Per the germline V gene, CDR1 is SGHDN and CDR2 is FVKESK. This CDR3 is 14 amino acids long. The V and J ends lost 4 bases and 0 bases respectively, with 10 bases between them. CDR3 residues: CASSPQGISYEQYF. The DNA of the CDR3 is TGTGCCAGCAGCCCCCAAGGGATCTCCTACGAGCAGTACTTC.

CDR3 DNA: TGTGCCATCAGTGTCAGTAGCGGGTCCTACAATGAGCAGTTCTTC. Its protein is CAISVSSGSYNEQFF. The chain links TRBV10-3 to TRBJ2-1; 7 bases are shared with TRBD2. The J segment lost 1 base and the V segment lost 4 bases, leaving 4 bases of the junction unmatched. The CDR3 runs to 15 residues. Germline CDR1 is ENHRY and CDR2 is SYGVKD.

The V call is TRBV5-1, the J call TRBJ2-1, with TRBD2 as a possible D gene (6 bases). The CDR3 has 15 residues. Trimming cost V 2 bases and J 7 bases, with 16 bases left between them. CDR1 and CDR2 (germline): SGHRS, YFSETQ. The CDR3 nucleotides read TGCGCCAGCAGCTTAAGCGGGCTAGCTGGTAATGAGCAGTTCTTC. As protein: CASSLSGLAGNEQFF.

This clone appeared a few times. The chain couples TRBV4-1 to TRBJ1-3; D remains unclear. Looked up from germline, CDR1 is MGHRA and CDR2 is YSYEKL. This CDR3 has 14 amino acids. V was shortened by 0 bases and J by 10 bases, with 13 bases between the two germline ends. The CDR3 loop reads CASSQERAERTIYF. The DNA of the CDR3 is TGCGCCAGCAGCCAAGAACGTGCCGAAAGGACCATATATTTT.

This chain uses TRBV6-5 with TRBJ1-3; D may be TRBD1 (5 bases). CDR1 MNHEY and CDR2 SVGAGI come from the germline V gene. The CDR3 has 14 amino acids. The V and J ends lost 5 bases and 4 bases respectively, with 12 bases between them. As DNA, the CDR3 is TGTGCCAGCAGTACCTCAGGGTTAGGAAACACCATATATTTT. Its protein product is CASSTSGLGNTIYF.

The chain combines TRBV5-1 with TRBJ2-7; 8 nucleotides align to TRBD1. Germline V gene lookup returns CDR1 SGHRS and CDR2 YFSETQ. This CDR3 spans 13 amino acids. Trimming removed 4 bases from V and 5 bases from J; junction bases left unmatched: 5. CDR3 DNA sequence: TGCGCCAGCAGCGGACAGGGTTTCCACGAGCAGTACTTC. Its protein product is CASSGQGFHEQYF.

The chain combines TRBV5-1 with TRBJ2-1; D remains unclear. V lost 0 bases and J lost 7, with 2 bases in between. The CDR3 has 11 amino acids. Germline CDR1 SGHRS, CDR2 YFSETQ. The CDR3 DNA reads TGCGCCAGCAGCTTGGCTAATGAGCAGTTCTTC. Translated: CASSLANEQFF.

This rearrangement joins TRBV5-1 to TRBJ1-5; maybe TRBD1 (5 bases). The CDR3 has 14 amino acids. V was pared by 5 bases and J by 0 bases, with 9 bases between. Germline lookup yields CDR1 SGHRS and CDR2 YFSETQ. The CDR3: CASREGTSNQPQHF. The CDR3 DNA is TGCGCCAGCAGAGAAGGGACTAGCAATCAGCCCCAGCATTTT. Combining the CDR3 with reference TRBV5-1 and TRBJ1-5 gives the whole variable domain KAGVTQTPRYLIKTRGQQVTLSCSPISGHRSVSWYQQTPGQGLQFLFEYFSETQRNKGNFPGRFSGRQFSNSRSEMNVSTLELGDSALYLCASREGTSNQPQHFGDGTRLSIL.

In its sample, this clone was seen a few times. The rearrangement uses TRBV7-3 and TRBJ2-3, with 8 bases that match TRBD2. Germline V CDR1 and CDR2: SGHTA, FQGTGA. J was trimmed by 1 base and V by 5 bases; bases with no gene match: 5. There are 15 residues in the CDR3. CDR3 nucleotides: TGTGCCAGCAGCCTCGACGGGAGGGGCACAGATACGCAGTATTTT. This sequence encodes CASSLDGRGTDTQYF. The full variable domain, in which reference TRBV7-3 and TRBJ2-3 provide the parts outside the CDR3, is GAGVSQTPSNKVTEKGKYVELRCDPISGHTALYWYRQSLGQGPEFLIYFQGTGAADDSGLPNDRFFAVRPEGSVSTLKIQRTERGDSAVYLCASSLDGRGTDTQYFGPGTRLTVL.

This chain uses TRBV6-5 with TRBJ2-2, with 8 bases matching TRBD2. This CDR3 spans 15 amino acids. Trimming removed 6 bases from V and 7 bases from J; junction bases left unmatched: 10. Germline values: CDR1 MNHEY, CDR2 SVGAGI. CDR3 loop: CASRPGTRLSGELFF. CDR3 sequence (DNA): TGTGCCAGCAGACCCGGGACTAGGTTGAGCGGGGAGCTGTTTTTT.

The V and J genes are TRBV5-8 and TRBJ2-3; perhaps D is TRBD1 or TRBD2 (5 bases each). The CDR3 spans 14 residues. The germline gives CDR1 SGHTS, CDR2 YDEGEE. The V gene lost 2 bases and the J gene lost 1 base, with 8 bases spanning the gap. CDR3 loop: CASSFGDGTDTQYF. CDR3 sequence (DNA): TGTGCCAGCAGCTTCGGGGACGGCACAGATACGCAGTATTTT.